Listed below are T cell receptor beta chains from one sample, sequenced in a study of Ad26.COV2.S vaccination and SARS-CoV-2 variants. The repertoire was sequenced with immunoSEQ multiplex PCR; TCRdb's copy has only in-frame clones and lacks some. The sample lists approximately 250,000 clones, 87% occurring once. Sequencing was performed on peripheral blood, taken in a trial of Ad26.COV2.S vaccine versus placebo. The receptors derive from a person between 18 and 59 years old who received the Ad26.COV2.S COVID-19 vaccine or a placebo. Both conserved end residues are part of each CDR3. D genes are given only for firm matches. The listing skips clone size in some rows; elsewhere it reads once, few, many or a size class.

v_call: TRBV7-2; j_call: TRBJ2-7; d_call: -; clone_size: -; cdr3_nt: TGTGCCAGCAGCTATGCCGGGACCCCACCCTACGAGCAGTACTTC; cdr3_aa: CASSYAGTPPYEQYF
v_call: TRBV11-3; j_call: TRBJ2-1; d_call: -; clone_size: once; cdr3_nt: TGTGCCAGCAGCTACGGACCCTCCAATGAGCAGTTCTTC; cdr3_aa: CASSYGPSNEQFF
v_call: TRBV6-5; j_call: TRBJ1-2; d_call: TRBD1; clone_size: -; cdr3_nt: TGTGCCAGCACTACCAGGGGGCTGACGAGTGACGGCTACACCTTC; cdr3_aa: CASTTRGLTSDGYTF
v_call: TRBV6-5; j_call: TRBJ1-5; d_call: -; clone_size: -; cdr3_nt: TGTGCCAGCAGTCCTGGTTACACTTCCAATCAGCCCCAGCATTTT; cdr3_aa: CASSPGYTSNQPQHF
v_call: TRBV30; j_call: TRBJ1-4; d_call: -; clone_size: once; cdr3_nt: TGTGCCTGGAGTGGGTCGAGGTCGGGAAAACTGTTTTTT; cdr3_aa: CAWSGSRSGKLFF
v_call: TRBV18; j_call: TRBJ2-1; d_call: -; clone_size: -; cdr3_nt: TGTGCCAGCTCACCACGTGACGGGGGGCGGAATGAGCAGTTCTTC; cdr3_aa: CASSPRDGGRNEQFF
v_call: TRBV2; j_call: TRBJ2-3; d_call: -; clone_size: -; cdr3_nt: TGTGCCAGCAGTGAAGCGACCCAGGGTACGCAGTATTTT; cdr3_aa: CASSEATQGTQYF
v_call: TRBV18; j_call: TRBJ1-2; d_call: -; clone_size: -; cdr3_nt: TGTGCCAGCTCACCACCGTTTAAGGCAGGGGATGGCTACACCTTC; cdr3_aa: CASSPPFKAGDGYTF
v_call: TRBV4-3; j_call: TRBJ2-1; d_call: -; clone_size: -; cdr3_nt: TGCGCCAGCAGCCAAGAACTGGGAAGGGGAGGGCAGTTCTTC; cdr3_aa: CASSQELGRGGQFF
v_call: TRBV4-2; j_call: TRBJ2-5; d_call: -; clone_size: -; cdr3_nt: TGTGCCAGCAGCCAAGGCGGAGCCGAAGAGACCCAGTACTTC; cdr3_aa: CASSQGGAEETQYF
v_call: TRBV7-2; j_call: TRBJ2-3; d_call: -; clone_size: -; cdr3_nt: TGTGCCAGCAGCTGGGAGAGCACAGATACGCAGTATTTT; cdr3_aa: CASSWESTDTQYF
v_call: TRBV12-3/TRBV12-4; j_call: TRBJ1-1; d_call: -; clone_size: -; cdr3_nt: TGTGCCAGCAGCCCCACTGGCACTGAAGCTTTCTTT; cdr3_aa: CASSPTGTEAFF
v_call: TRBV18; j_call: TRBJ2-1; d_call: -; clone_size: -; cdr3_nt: TGTGCCAGCTCACCACGACAGAGCTCCTACAATGAGCAGTTCTTC; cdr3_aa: CASSPRQSSYNEQFF
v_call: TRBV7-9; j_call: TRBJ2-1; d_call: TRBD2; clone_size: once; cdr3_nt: TGTGCCAGCAGCTTAGTTAGCGGGGGCCACAATGAGCAGTTCTTC; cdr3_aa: CASSLVSGGHNEQFF
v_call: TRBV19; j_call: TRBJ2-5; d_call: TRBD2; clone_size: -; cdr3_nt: TGTGCCAGTAGCCAGCACGCCGGGACTAGCGCACAAGAGACCCAGTACTTC; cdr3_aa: CASSQHAGTSAQETQYF
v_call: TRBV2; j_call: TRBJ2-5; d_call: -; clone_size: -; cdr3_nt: TGTGCCAGCAGTGAAGCGCTTGGTAGAGTGACGGGGGAGACCCAGTACTTC; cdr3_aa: CASSEALGRVTGETQYF
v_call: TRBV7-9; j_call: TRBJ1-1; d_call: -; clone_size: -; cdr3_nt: TGTGCCAGCAGCTTAGCCGGGGAAGCTTTCTTT; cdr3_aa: CASSLAGEAFF
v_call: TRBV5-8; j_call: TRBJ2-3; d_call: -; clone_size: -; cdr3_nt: TGTGCCAGCAGCCTCACTAGGTCCGATACGCAGTATTTT; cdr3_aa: CASSLTRSDTQYF
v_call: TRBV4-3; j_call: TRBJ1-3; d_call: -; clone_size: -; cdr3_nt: TGCGCCAGCAGCCAAGATTCAGTGGGGGCCTTCTCTGGAAACACCATATATTTT; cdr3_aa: CASSQDSVGAFSGNTIYF
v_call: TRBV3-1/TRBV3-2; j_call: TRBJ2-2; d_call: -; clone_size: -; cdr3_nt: TGTGCCAGCAGCCAAGTGATTCGCGGGGGCCCTGGGGAGCTGTTTTTT; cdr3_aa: CASSQVIRGGPGELFF
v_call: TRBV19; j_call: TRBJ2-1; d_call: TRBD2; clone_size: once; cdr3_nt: TGTGCCAGTAGTATTCTAGCGGGAGTTATCTATGAGCAGTTCTTC; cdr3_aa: CASSILAGVIYEQFF
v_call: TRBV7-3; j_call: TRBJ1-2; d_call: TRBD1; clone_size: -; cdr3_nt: TGTGCCAGCAGCTTGACAGGGGTGGGTGGCTACACCTTC; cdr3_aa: CASSLTGVGGYTF
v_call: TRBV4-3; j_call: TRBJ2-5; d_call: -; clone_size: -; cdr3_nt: TGCGCCAGCAGCCAAGATCTTTTGAGGGGGCAAGAGACCCAGTACTTC; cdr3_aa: CASSQDLLRGQETQYF
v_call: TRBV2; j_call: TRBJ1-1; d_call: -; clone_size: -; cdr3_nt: TGTGCCAGCAGTGATTACACTGAAGCTTTCTTT; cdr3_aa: CASSDYTEAFF
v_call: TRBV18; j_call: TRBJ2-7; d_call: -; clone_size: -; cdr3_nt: TGTGCCAGCTCACCGACGGGCACCTACGAGCAGTACTTC; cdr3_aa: CASSPTGTYEQYF
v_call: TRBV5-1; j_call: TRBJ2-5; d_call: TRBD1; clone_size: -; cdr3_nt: TGCGCCAGCAGCTTGGAAGGACAGGGGGCTTACCAAGAGACCCAGTACTTC; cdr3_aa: CASSLEGQGAYQETQYF
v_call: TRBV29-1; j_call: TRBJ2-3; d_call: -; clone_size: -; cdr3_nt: TGCAGCGTTGGGCAGGGTACCGTGACAGATACGCAGTATTTT; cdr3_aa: CSVGQGTVTDTQYF
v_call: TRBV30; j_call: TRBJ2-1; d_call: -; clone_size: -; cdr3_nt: TGTGCCTGGAAGGGGGAGTCCAGTGAGCAGTTCTTC; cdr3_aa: CAWKGESSEQFF
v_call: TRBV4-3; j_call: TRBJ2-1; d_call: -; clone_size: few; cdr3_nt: TGCGCCAGCAGCCATACTCTAGAGGGGGGGGGAAATGAGCAGTTCTTC; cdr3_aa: CASSHTLEGGGNEQFF
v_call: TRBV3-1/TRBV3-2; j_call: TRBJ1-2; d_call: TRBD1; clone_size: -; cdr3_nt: TGTGCCAGCAGCGCAAGGGGGCGGGAAAGCTATGGCTACACCTTC; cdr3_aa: CASSARGRESYGYTF
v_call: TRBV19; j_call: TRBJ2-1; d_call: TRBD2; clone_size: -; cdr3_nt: TGTGCCACACTAGCGGAAGTATACAATGAGCAGTTCTTC; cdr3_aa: CATLAEVYNEQFF
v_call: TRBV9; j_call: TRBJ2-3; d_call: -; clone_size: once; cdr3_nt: TGTGCCAGCAGCAATCCTTCGCGGGTGACAGATACGCAGTATTTT; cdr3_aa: CASSNPSRVTDTQYF
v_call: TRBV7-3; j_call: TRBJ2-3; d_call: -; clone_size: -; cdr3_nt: TGTGCCAGCAGCGTAGGGGGAGATACGCAGTATTTT; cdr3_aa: CASSVGGDTQYF
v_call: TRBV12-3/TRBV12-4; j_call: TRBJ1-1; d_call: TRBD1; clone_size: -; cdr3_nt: TGTGCCAGCAGTGCGACAGGGTGGATTGAAGCTTTCTTT; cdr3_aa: CASSATGWIEAFF
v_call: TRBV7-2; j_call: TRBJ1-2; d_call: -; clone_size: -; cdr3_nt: TGTGCCAGCAGCCGTGCTTCTATACGAGTCATGGATGGCTACACCTTC; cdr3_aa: CASSRASIRVMDGYTF
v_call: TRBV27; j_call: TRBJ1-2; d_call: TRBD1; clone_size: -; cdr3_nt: TGTGCCAGCAGTTTCTCAGGGGGCGTTAGCTACACCTTC; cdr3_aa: CASSFSGGVSYTF
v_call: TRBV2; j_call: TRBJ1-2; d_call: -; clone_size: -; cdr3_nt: TGTGCCAGCACCCGGGACCCCTATGGCTACACCTTC; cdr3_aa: CASTRDPYGYTF
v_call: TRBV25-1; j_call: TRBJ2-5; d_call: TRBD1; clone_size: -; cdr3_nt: TGTGCCAGCAGGGGAGACAGGGTAGAGACCCAGTACTTC; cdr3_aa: CASRGDRVETQYF
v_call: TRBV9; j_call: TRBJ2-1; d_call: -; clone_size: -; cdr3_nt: TGTGCCAGCAGTTCCCCTCAAGGGGTACACCCCGAAGGGGAGCAGTTCTTC; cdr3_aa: CASSSPQGVHPEGEQFF
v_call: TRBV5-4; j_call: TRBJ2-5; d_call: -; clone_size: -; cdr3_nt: TGTGCCAGCAGCTTGGTTGGGGGGCCGGGAGAGACCCAGTACTTC; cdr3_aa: CASSLVGGPGETQYF
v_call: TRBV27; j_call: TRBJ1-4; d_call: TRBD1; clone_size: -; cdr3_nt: TGTGCCAGCAGACTTGGGACAGGGCCCACTAATGAAAAACTGTTTTTT; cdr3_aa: CASRLGTGPTNEKLFF
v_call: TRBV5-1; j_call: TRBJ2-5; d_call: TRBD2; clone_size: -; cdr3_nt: TGCGCCAGCAGCCTTCTAGCGGGTCAAGAGACCCAGTACTTC; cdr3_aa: CASSLLAGQETQYF
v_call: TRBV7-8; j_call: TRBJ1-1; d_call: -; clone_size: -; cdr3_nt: TGTGCCAGCAGCTTAAGAACTGAAGCTTTCTTT; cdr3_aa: CASSLRTEAFF
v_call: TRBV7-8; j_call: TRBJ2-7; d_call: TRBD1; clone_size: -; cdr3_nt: TGTGCCAGCAGCTTAGGAGGGACAGGGTCTGGCGAGCAGTACTTC; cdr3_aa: CASSLGGTGSGEQYF
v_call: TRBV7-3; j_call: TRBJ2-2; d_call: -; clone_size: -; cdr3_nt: TGTGCCAGCAGCCCCCACCCGGGGCTTAACACCGGGGAGCTGTTTTTT; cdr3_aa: CASSPHPGLNTGELFF
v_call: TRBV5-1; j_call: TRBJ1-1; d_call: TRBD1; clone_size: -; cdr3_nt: TGCGCCAGCAGCAAGGGACAGTACACTGAAGCTTTCTTT; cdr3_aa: CASSKGQYTEAFF
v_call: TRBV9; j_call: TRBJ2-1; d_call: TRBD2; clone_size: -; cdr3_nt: TGTGCCAGCAGCGCTAGCGGGGGGGCCGCCTACAATGAGCAGTTCTTC; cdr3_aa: CASSASGGAAYNEQFF
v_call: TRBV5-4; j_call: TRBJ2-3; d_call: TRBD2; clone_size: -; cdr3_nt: TGTGCCAGCAGCTCTGGAAACGGACTAGTAGTATTAGATACGCAGTATTTT; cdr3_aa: CASSSGNGLVVLDTQYF
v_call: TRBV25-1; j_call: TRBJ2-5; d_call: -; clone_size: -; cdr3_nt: TGTGCCAGCAGTACGCGCAGGGGCCCCCAAGAGACCCAGTACTTC; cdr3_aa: CASSTRRGPQETQYF
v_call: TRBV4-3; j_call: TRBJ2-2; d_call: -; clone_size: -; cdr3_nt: TGCGCCAGCAGCCCAAATCCGGGACTCAGCACCGGGGAGCTGTTTTTT; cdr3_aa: CASSPNPGLSTGELFF
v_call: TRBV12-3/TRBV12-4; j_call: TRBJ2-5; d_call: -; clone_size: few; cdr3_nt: TGTGCCAGCAGTGGAATGGAGACCCAGTACTTC; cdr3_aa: CASSGMETQYF
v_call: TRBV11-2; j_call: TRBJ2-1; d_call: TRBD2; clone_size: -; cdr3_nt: TGTGCCAGCAGCTCGCTAGCGGGAGGGAAAAATGAGCAGTTCTTC; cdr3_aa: CASSSLAGGKNEQFF
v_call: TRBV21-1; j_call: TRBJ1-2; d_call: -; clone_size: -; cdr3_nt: TGTGCTAGCAGAGGAGACGGGCGCTATGGCTACACCTTC; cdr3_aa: CASRGDGRYGYTF
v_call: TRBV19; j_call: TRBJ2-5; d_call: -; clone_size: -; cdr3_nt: TGTGCCAGTAGTACCCTACAGGGGCGGGGGAAAGAGACCCAGTACTTC; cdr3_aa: CASSTLQGRGKETQYF
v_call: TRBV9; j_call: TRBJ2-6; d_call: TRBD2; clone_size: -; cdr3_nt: TGTGCCAGCAGCCCCAGACTAGCGGGGGTCCTCCGTGGGGCCAACGTCCTGACTTTC; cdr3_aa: CASSPRLAGVLRGANVLTF
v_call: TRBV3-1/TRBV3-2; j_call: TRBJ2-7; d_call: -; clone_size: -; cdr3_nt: TGTGCCAGCAGCATAGGGCCCGAGCAGTACTTC; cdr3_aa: CASSIGPEQYF
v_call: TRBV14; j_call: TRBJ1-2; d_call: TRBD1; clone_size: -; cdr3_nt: TGTGCCAGCAGCCCGACAGGGCGGTATGGCTACACCTTC; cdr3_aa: CASSPTGRYGYTF
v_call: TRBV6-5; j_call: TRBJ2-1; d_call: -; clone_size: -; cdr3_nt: TGTGCCAGCAGTTATGGAAGAGAGCAGTTCTTC; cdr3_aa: CASSYGREQFF
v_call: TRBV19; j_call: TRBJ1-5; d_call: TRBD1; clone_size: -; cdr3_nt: TGTGCCAGTAGTATTGGGACAGACAATCAGCCCCAGCATTTT; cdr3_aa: CASSIGTDNQPQHF
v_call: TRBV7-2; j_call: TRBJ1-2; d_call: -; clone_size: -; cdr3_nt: TGTGCCAGCAGCTTAGGGGGGGTGGGCTATGGCTACACCTTC; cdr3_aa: CASSLGGVGYGYTF